This T cell receptor beta chain was captured by sequencing in a study of cytomegalovirus exposure and HLA in healthy donors. The study's findings and limits: The CMV antigen specificity of a few CMV-associated chains was confirmed through in vitro analysis. Among TCR sequences, most were rare, though some public TCRs appeared in many donors.

This clone turned up a few times. Its specificity is unknown. Nominally healthy donors provided the samples, though records likely missed some immune exposures. The PCR employed 60 Vbeta primers together with 13 Jbeta primers. The data were produced by immunoSEQ multiplex PCR, yet TCRdb's version contains in-frame clones alone and is incomplete. Of tens of thousands of clones in the sample, less than 90% were seen once. The junction had 6 bases not matched to a gene; V was cut back by 4 bases and J by 7 bases. Germline V CDR1 and CDR2: SGHTA, FQGNSA. This CDR3 contains 15 residues. The sequence derives from a female donor in good health and CMV-seronegative. The V gene is TRBV7-2, the J gene TRBJ2-3; TRBD1 aligns across 12 bases. Sequencing input: PBMCs. The CDR3 spells CASSYPGQGANTQYF. In DNA, the CDR3 is TGTGCCAGCAGCTATCCGGGACAGGGGGCAAATACGCAGTATTTT.